The clone carrying this T cell receptor beta chain turned up a few times. The antigen is unknown. An end of the junction does not agree with germline; a read error may underlie this. The CDR3 spans 13 residues. CDR1 DFQATT and CDR2 SNEGSKA come from the germline V gene (reference sequence). Quantitative 5'-RACE with molecular barcodes produced the TCR beta libraries. TCRdb analysed the 5' RACE reads with MiXCR anew, one entry per CDR3 protein. The sample has hundreds of thousands of distinct CDR3 sequences, roughly 27% seen once. The sample belongs to a study of CD8 T cells in ankylosing spondylitis. Study conclusions and caveats: Disease-associated clones were reportedly significantly overrepresented in matched ankylosing spondylitis synovial fluid. Researchers report that disease-linked clones proved CD8+ and relatively rare in peripheral blood. A motif in TCR beta, a set of about 8 highly homologous variants, appeared characteristic of ankylosing spondylitis blood. Some motif variants were previously reported in reactive arthritis synovial fluid and blood.

The V and J genes are TRBV20-1 and TRBJ1-4, with D hard to call. Sample: blood, either unsorted or a sorted T cell fraction (not recorded which). The TCR originated in a male donor with ankylosing spondylitis. CDR3 in amino acids: CSAPQSTNEKLVF. The CDR3 DNA follows: TGCAGTGCCCCACAGTCAACTAATGAAAAACTGGTTTTT.